The rows below give T cell receptor beta chains drawn from one sample of a study of regulatory T cells in long-lasting Graves disease. TCRdb independently ran MiXCR on the multiplex PCR reads; one entry per CDR3 protein. The sample records some 250,000 distinct CDR3 sequences, 20% to 25% being singletons. The sample was peripheral blood mononuclear cells (PBMCs), taken at new diagnosis, from a patient treated with antithyroid drugs. The receptors originated from a female donor with Graves disease. CDR3s include the opening cysteine and the closing phenylalanine or tryptophan. The D gene is left open where the match is weak. The size field is filled for only some rows; it gives once, few, many or a size class.

clone_size	v_call	d_call	j_call	cdr3_aa	cdr3_nt
many	TRBV2	-	TRBJ2-5	CASSGASGETQYF	TGTGCCAGCAGTGGGGCATCGGGGGAGACCCAGTACTTC
many	TRBV7-9	TRBD2	TRBJ2-3	CASSLSGGADTQYF	TGTGCCAGCAGCTTATCGGGGGGTGCAGATACGCAGTATTTT
many	TRBV5-6	-	TRBJ2-2	CASSLAGAGTHTGELFF	TGTGCCAGCAGCTTGGCGGGGGCCGGTACTCACACCGGGGAGCTGTTTTTT
many	TRBV7-3	-	TRBJ2-4	CASSVGASSKNIQYF	TGTGCCAGCAGCGTGGGCGCGTCGAGCAAAAACATTCAGTACTTC
-	TRBV5-1	TRBD2	TRBJ2-5	CAGSSGLAGGETQYF	TGCGCCGGCAGCTCCGGACTAGCGGGAGGGGAGACCCAGTACTTC
-	TRBV6-2/TRBV6-3	-	TRBJ2-1	CASSGGSYNEQFF	TGTGCCAGCAGTGGGGGCTCCTACAATGAGCAGTTCTTC
many	TRBV12-3/TRBV12-4	TRBD1	TRBJ1-6	CASSPGTGGSSPLHF	TGTGCCAGCAGCCCGGGGACAGGGGGCTCTTCACCCCTCCACTTT
many	TRBV20-1	-	TRBJ2-5	CSARFSPGVQETQYF	TGCAGTGCTAGATTCTCCCCGGGAGTCCAAGAGACCCAGTACTTC
many	TRBV4-3	-	TRBJ2-3	CASSQDLGVDGTDTQYF	TGCGCCAGCAGCCAAGATCTGGGTGTGGATGGCACAGATACGCAGTATTTT
-	TRBV12-3/TRBV12-4	TRBD1	TRBJ1-2	CASRDREYGYTF	TGTGCCAGCAGAGACAGGGAGTATGGCTACACCTTC
few	TRBV10-3	TRBD1	TRBJ2-7	CATEGQDSYEQYF	TGTGCCACCGAGGGACAGGACTCCTACGAGCAGTACTTC
-	TRBV10-3	-	TRBJ1-1	CAIKTGGERTEAFF	TGTGCCATCAAGACCGGCGGGGAACGGACTGAAGCTTTCTTT
few	TRBV12-3/TRBV12-4	-	TRBJ2-1	CASSLLASEQFF	TGTGCCAGCAGTCTCTTGGCAAGTGAGCAGTTCTTC
many	TRBV19	TRBD1	TRBJ1-2	CASSKGQASSHYGYTF	TGTGCCAGTAGTAAAGGACAGGCCTCGTCTCACTATGGCTACACCTTC
few	TRBV12-3/TRBV12-4	TRBD1	TRBJ2-6	CASSLLWGTGISGANVLTF	TGTGCCAGCAGTTTGCTCTGGGGGACAGGGATCTCTGGGGCCAACGTCCTGACTTTC
-	TRBV4-3	-	TRBJ2-7	CASSQVGSPGAVQYF	TGCGCCAGCAGCCAAGTAGGGTCCCCAGGGGCGGTGCAGTACTTC
many	TRBV10-2	TRBD1	TRBJ1-2	CASRGQVAGYTF	TGCGCCAGCCGGGGACAGGTGGCTGGCTACACCTTC
many	TRBV5-1	TRBD2	TRBJ2-3	CASSLAGARDTQYF	TGCGCCAGCAGCCTAGCGGGGGCCCGGGATACGCAGTATTTT
few	TRBV14	-	TRBJ1-1	CASSLRVGGRTEAFF	TGTGCCAGCAGCCTTAGGGTGGGGGGCCGGACTGAAGCTTTCTTT
many	TRBV12-3/TRBV12-4	-	TRBJ2-5	CASSWGQGETQYF	TGTGCCAGCAGTTGGGGGCAGGGGGAGACCCAGTACTTC
-	TRBV7-2	-	TRBJ1-1	CASRLATPSEAFF	TGTGCCAGTAGACTAGCTACCCCTAGTGAAGCTTTCTTT
-	TRBV28	TRBD1	TRBJ1-5	CASRPDRGSVGQPQHF	TGTGCCAGCAGACCCGACAGGGGGAGCGTGGGTCAGCCCCAGCATTTT
-	TRBV29-1	TRBD2	TRBJ2-3	CSVKLVAGGTDTQYF	TGCAGCGTTAAACTGGTAGCGGGAGGCACAGATACGCAGTATTTT
many	TRBV20-1	-	TRBJ2-1	CSARQLSSYNEQFF	TGCAGTGCTAGACAGTTAAGCTCCTACAATGAGCAGTTCTTC
many	TRBV29-1	-	TRBJ2-3	CSVEAELRTDTQYF	TGCAGCGTTGAAGCGGAGCTACGCACAGATACGCAGTATTTT
few	TRBV6-2/TRBV6-3	TRBD2	TRBJ2-2	CASSPGLAGAGTGELFF	TGTGCCAGCAGCCCAGGACTAGCGGGGGCGGGGACCGGGGAGCTGTTTTTT
-	TRBV7-9	-	TRBJ2-6	CASSSTQTSGANVLTF	TGTGCCAGCAGCTCCACCCAGACCTCTGGGGCCAACGTCCTGACTTTC
many	TRBV7-2	-	TRBJ1-6	CASSLGTSPLHF	TGTGCCAGCAGCCTGGGTACCTCACCCCTCCACTTT
-	TRBV20-1	-	TRBJ1-4	CSAPQGANEKLFF	TGCAGTGCTCCCCAGGGAGCTAATGAAAAACTGTTTTTT
many	TRBV7-2	-	TRBJ2-7	CASSLGGRISYEQYF	TGTGCCAGCAGCCTAGGGGGACGGATCTCCTACGAGCAGTACTTC
many	TRBV11-3	TRBD1	TRBJ2-6	CASTGQGLSGANVLTF	TGTGCCAGCACGGGACAGGGCCTCTCTGGGGCCAACGTCCTGACTTTC
many	TRBV20-1	-	TRBJ2-7	CSAWDQQGAEQYF	TGCAGTGCTTGGGACCAGCAAGGGGCCGAGCAGTACTTC
many	TRBV28	-	TRBJ2-7	CASSFGVASYEQYF	TGTGCCAGCAGTTTCGGGGTTGCGTCCTACGAGCAGTACTTC
many	TRBV5-4	TRBD2	TRBJ2-7	CASSLTSGINYEQYF	TGTGCCAGCAGCTTGACGAGCGGGATCAACTACGAGCAGTACTTC
-	TRBV3-1	TRBD1	TRBJ1-2	CASSQDGGQGLGYTF	TGTGCCAGCAGCCAAGATGGGGGACAGGGATTGGGCTACACCTTC
-	TRBV7-2	TRBD1	TRBJ1-2	CASSYSVVGQAPNYGYTF	TGTGCCAGCAGTTACTCGGTGGTAGGACAGGCCCCTAACTATGGCTACACCTTC
-	TRBV20-1	-	TRBJ2-7	CSARAWTAYEQYF	TGCAGTGCTAGAGCGTGGACAGCCTACGAGCAGTACTTC
many	TRBV20-1	TRBD2	TRBJ2-7	CSAPRGGGGSYEQYF	TGCAGTGCTCCGCGCGGGGGGGGGGGCTCCTACGAGCAGTACTTC
few	TRBV15	-	TRBJ1-2	CATSTRVTGGYTF	TGTGCCACCAGCACCAGGGTCACGGGAGGCTACACCTTC
many	TRBV12-3/TRBV12-4	-	TRBJ2-5	CASSLTHGETQYF	TGTGCCAGCAGTTTGACCCATGGGGAGACCCAGTACTTC
many	TRBV28	TRBD1	TRBJ2-7	CASRNAGTVYEQYF	TGTGCCAGCAGAAACGCTGGGACAGTCTACGAGCAGTACTTC
many	TRBV12-3/TRBV12-4	-	TRBJ2-7	CASSLTGNEQYF	TGTGCCAGCAGTTTAACAGGGAACGAGCAGTACTTC
many	TRBV12-3/TRBV12-4	TRBD2	TRBJ2-1	CASSYLAGDHEQFF	TGTGCCAGCAGTTACCTAGCGGGAGATCATGAGCAGTTCTTC
many	TRBV7-3	-	TRBJ2-3	CASSPSGGSTDTQYF	TGTGCCAGCTCGCCGTCCGGTGGTAGCACAGATACGCAGTATTTT
many	TRBV11-2	-	TRBJ1-3	CASSLLRGSGNTIYF	TGTGCCAGCAGCCTGCTGAGGGGCTCTGGAAACACCATATATTTT
many	TRBV18	-	TRBJ2-5	CASSPPRGEETQYF	TGTGCCAGCTCACCTCCGAGGGGGGAAGAGACCCAGTACTTC
-	TRBV6-1	-	TRBJ1-2	CASSPGTYGYTF	TGTGCCAGCAGTCCCGGGACTTACGGCTACACCTTC
many	TRBV5-1	TRBD2	TRBJ2-1	CASSLRATSGLNEQFF	TGCGCCAGCAGCTTGAGGGCGACTAGCGGACTCAATGAGCAGTTCTTC
many	TRBV6-1	-	TRBJ1-5	CASSRTQGFSNQPQHF	TGTGCCAGCAGTCGTACCCAGGGGTTCAGCAATCAGCCCCAGCATTTT
few	TRBV5-1	-	TRBJ2-7	CASSGTSLSYEQYF	TGCGCCAGCAGCGGGACTTCCCTCTCCTACGAGCAGTACTTC
many	TRBV20-1	TRBD2	TRBJ2-1	CSASQGGSGRNEQFF	TGCAGTGCTTCACAAGGCGGTAGCGGGAGGAATGAGCAGTTCTTC